One and the same sample provided the 25 T cell receptor beta chains below, sequenced in a study of identifying expanded T cells in peripheral blood. The data were produced by immunoSEQ multiplex PCR, yet TCRdb's version contains in-frame clones alone and is incomplete. The sample has tens of thousands of clones; about 80% are singletons. The sequencing input was blood. These receptors came from a person aged 18 to 75 in good health.

The V and J genes are TRBV14 and TRBJ2-6; TRBD2 aligns across 7 bases. The CDR3 totals 16 residues. V lost 4 bases, J lost 0 bases, and 3 bases stayed unmatched. Germline V gene lookup returns CDR1 SGHDN and CDR2 FVKESK. CDR3 in DNA: TGTGCCAGCAGCCCGGGAGGATTCTCTGGGGCCAACGTCCTGACTTTC. Encoded protein: CASSPGGFSGANVLTF.

The chain recombines TRBV5-4 with TRBJ2-7; TRBD2 matches at 12 bases. J lost 3 bases, V lost 4 bases, and 5 bases had no gene match. This CDR3 has 15 residues. CDR1 and CDR2 (germline): SGHNT, YYREEE (reference sequence). CDR3 DNA: TGTGCCAGCAGCCCGAGGACTAGCGGGATCTACGAGCAGTACTTC. Its protein is CASSPRTSGIYEQYF.

The genes are TRBV11-3 and TRBJ2-7, with TRBD2 matching over 9 bases. V lost 0 bases and J lost 2; bases outside the gene matches: 2. In germline, CDR1 is SGHNT, CDR2 YENEEA. The CDR3 length is 15 residues. The CDR3 DNA follows: TGTGCCAGCAGCTTAGAAGCGGGAGGCCCCTACGAGCAGTACTTC. Translated, it gives CASSLEAGGPYEQYF. Full variable domain (remainder filled in from reference TRBV11-3 and TRBJ2-7): EAGVVQSPRYKIIEKKQPVAFWCNPISGHNTLYWYLQNLGQGPELLIRYENEEAVDDSQLPKDRFSAERLKGVDSTLKIQPAELGDSAVYLCASSLEAGGPYEQYFGPGTRLTVT.

The chain has TRBV2 and TRBJ2-5; 11 positions match TRBD1. Per germline, CDR1 SNHLY and CDR2 FYNNEI. Germline trimming cut 1 base from V and 3 bases from J; bases unmatched to any gene: 1. There are 15 residues in the CDR3. The CDR3 loop is CASSEGGQGEETQYF. The CDR3 DNA is TGTGCCAGCAGTGAAGGGGGACAGGGGGAAGAGACCCAGTACTTC.

The chain recombines TRBV6-4 with TRBJ2-3; 13 positions match TRBD2. Germline V lookup: CDR1 MRHNA, CDR2 SNTAGT. J was trimmed by 5 bases and V by 4 bases; bases with no gene match: 6. There are 16 residues in the CDR3. CDR3 coding DNA: TGTGCCAGCAGTGCCGGGACTAGCGGGGATTTAGATACGCAGTATTTT. Encoded protein: CASSAGTSGDLDTQYF.

The genes are TRBV19 and TRBJ1-3; a possible D gene is TRBD1 (6 bases). There are 14 residues in the CDR3. V dropped 7 bases and J dropped 3 bases, with 13 bases sitting between them. Germline V gene lookup returns CDR1 LNHDA and CDR2 SQIVND (reference sequence). This chain's CDR3 is CASTKKQGGNTIYF. The CDR3 DNA is TGTGCCAGTACCAAGAAACAGGGTGGAAACACCATATATTTT.

The chain couples TRBV7-8 to TRBJ2-3; no clear D. The CDR3 runs 14 residues. V dropped 3 bases and J dropped 4 bases, with 11 bases sitting between them. Germline CDR1 is SGHVS and CDR2 is FQNEAQ. As DNA, the CDR3 is TGTGCCAGCAGCTTCTTTTCCGCGGCAGATACGCAGTATTTT. Translated, it gives CASSFFSAADTQYF.

The chain has TRBV7-8 and TRBJ2-1; 7 bases are a match to TRBD1. The germline gives CDR1 SGHVS, CDR2 FQNEAQ. This CDR3 spans 15 amino acids. Trimming removed 3 bases from V and 5 bases from J; junction bases left unmatched: 7. DNA of the CDR3: TGTGCCAGCAGCTTGTTCGACAGGGACCACAATGAGCAGTTCTTC. It is translated as CASSLFDRDHNEQFF.

This clone has a handful of counts. The chain employs TRBV9 and TRBJ1-3; tentative D call: TRBD1 (6 bases). V was cut by 3 bases and J by 0 bases, with 16 bases left in between. Germline CDR1 and CDR2: SGDLS and YYNGEE. This CDR3 region has 17 residues. The DNA for the CDR3 is TGTGCCAGCAGCGCCCAGGACAGCGTTAGCTCTGGAAACACCATATATTTT. This translates into CASSAQDSVSSGNTIYF.

This clone was observed a few times. The CDR3 DNA follows: TGTGCCAGCAGCCCAGCGGGAGTCACCTACAATGAGCAGTTCTTC. Amino acids: CASSPAGVTYNEQFF. This chain joins TRBV7-2 and TRBJ2-1; 8 bases fit TRBD2. The V and J ends lost 5 bases and 2 bases, in that order; junction bases with no gene match: 5. Germline lookup yields CDR1 SGHTA and CDR2 FQGNSA. This CDR3 is built from 15 residues.

The chain uses TRBV4-1 and TRBJ1-3; 7 nucleotides align to TRBD1. The germline V gene has CDR1 MGHRA and CDR2 YSYEKL. This CDR3 is built from 19 residues. Trimming cost V 5 bases and J 0 bases; bases outside gene matches: 16. CDR3 nucleotide sequence: TGCGCCAGCAGCTTTACGACACCGGGACAGAGAGGCTCTGGAAACACCATATATTTT. Translated, it gives CASSFTTPGQRGSGNTIYF.

The V and J genes are TRBV7-9 and TRBJ1-1, with 7 bases matching TRBD1. V was pared by 5 bases and J by 4 bases, with 4 bases of the junction left unmatched. Germline CDR1 reads SEHNR; CDR2 reads FQNEAQ (reference sequence). This CDR3 contains 13 residues. The CDR3 nucleotides read TGTGCCAGCAGCCGAGACAGGGTCACTGAAGCTTTCTTT. Amino acid sequence: CASSRDRVTEAFF.

This clone was counted only a few times. This rearrangement joins TRBV6-6 to TRBJ1-2; D is undetermined. V lost 0 bases and J lost 6, with 8 bases in between. The CDR3 has 13 residues. Germline-derived CDR1 and CDR2 are MNHNY and SVGAGI (reference sequence). The CDR3 region has the DNA TGTGCCAGCAGTTACTCCGAACGGGATGGCTACACCTTC. It translates to CASSYSERDGYTF.

CDR3: CSVALGRTEAFF. DNA of the CDR3: TGCAGCGTCGCCCTCGGAAGAACTGAAGCTTTCTTT. This sequence joins TRBV29-1 and TRBJ1-1, with D unclear. V shed 6 bases and J shed 5 bases, with 13 bases lying between them. CDR1 and CDR2 (germline): SQVTM, ANQGSEA. The CDR3 runs 12 residues.

A note on this clone: One end of the junction does not line up with germline, which may come from a read error. DNA of the CDR3: TGCGCCAGCAGCCAGGTAGCGGGGGACGGCTATGGCTACACCTTC. Protein: CASSQVAGDGYGYTF. J is TRBJ1-2 and V is TRBV5-4, with D possibly being TRBD1 (5 bases). This CDR3 is built from 15 residues. From germline, CDR1 is SGHNT and CDR2 YYREEE (reference sequence).

V and J are TRBV12-5 and TRBJ1-4; a possible D gene is TRBD1 (6 bases). The germline V gene encodes CDR1 LGHNT and CDR2 FRNRAP. The CDR3 sequence is 17 residues long. Trimming took off 1 base at V and 3 bases at J, with 15 bases between the two ends. This CDR3 reads CASGLEEPGAANEKLFF. The CDR3 DNA is TGTGCTAGTGGTTTGGAAGAACCAGGGGCGGCTAATGAAAAACTGTTTTTT.

The chain carries TRBV30 and TRBJ2-3, with 11 bases aligning to TRBD1. Germline V gene lookup returns CDR1 GTSNPN and CDR2 SVGIG (reference sequence). Trimming took 0 bases from V and 3 from J; bases not matched to a gene: 8. This CDR3 has 17 amino acids. CDR3 loop: CAWSVSWTGGLTDTQYF. The CDR3 nucleotides are TGTGCCTGGAGTGTATCCTGGACAGGGGGCTTGACAGATACGCAGTATTTT.

The genes are TRBV4-1 and TRBJ1-2; D remains unclear. V dropped 0 bases and J dropped 4 bases, with 9 bases sitting between them. Germline V lookup: CDR1 MGHRA, CDR2 YSYEKL. The CDR3 spans 14 residues. The CDR3 DNA sequence: TGCGCCAGCAGCCAAGAGGTGCAGGCCTATGGCTACACCTTC. This sequence encodes CASSQEVQAYGYTF.

This clone showed up many times. The chain carries TRBV19 and TRBJ1-2, with 7 bases lining up with TRBD1. The CDR3 spans 18 residues. Per the germline V gene, CDR1 is LNHDA and CDR2 is SQIVND (reference sequence). V lost 8 bases and J lost 6; bases outside the gene matches: 24. This CDR3 reads CASDSSFVLRQGYHGYTF. The CDR3 DNA sequence: TGTGCCAGTGACTCTTCGTTTGTCCTTCGACAGGGTTATCATGGCTACACCTTC. Variable domain in full (rest from reference TRBV19 and TRBJ1-2): DGGITQSPKYLFRKEGQNVTLSCEQNLNHDAMYWYRQDPGQGLRLIYYSQIVNDFQKGDIAEGYSVSREKKESFPLTVTSAQKNPTAFYLCASDSSFVLRQGYHGYTFGSGTRLTVV.

The chain has TRBV7-2 and TRBJ2-2; unclear D gene. The V and J ends lost 7 bases and 2 bases respectively, with 11 bases between them. The CDR3 is 14 residues long. The germline V gene encodes CDR1 SGHTA and CDR2 FQGNSA. CDR3 in amino acids: CASNSQVNTGELFF. CDR3 nucleotides: TGTGCCAGCAACAGTCAGGTTAACACCGGGGAGCTGTTTTTT.

V gene TRBV7-2 combines with J gene TRBJ1-5; D is perhaps TRBD1 (5 bases). Germline V gives CDR1 SGHTA, CDR2 FQGNSA. The length of the CDR3 is 15 residues. Trimming left V 5 bases short and J 0 bases short, with 11 bases between. CDR3 amino acids: CASSRGDVSNQPQHF. The CDR3 nucleotides are TGTGCCAGCAGCCGCGGGGACGTTAGCAATCAGCCCCAGCATTTT.

The chain combines TRBV2 with TRBJ2-4; no reliable D call. Germline V gene data show CDR1 as SNHLY and CDR2 as FYNNEI. Trimming removed 6 bases at V and 0 bases at J, with 12 bases between. The length of the CDR3 is 15 residues. The CDR3 is CASSTQPTAKNIQYF. The CDR3 DNA follows: TGTGCCAGCAGCACTCAACCTACAGCCAAAAACATTCAGTACTTC.

The rearrangement links TRBV7-8 to TRBJ2-2; 9 nucleotides align to TRBD1. V trimming: 5 bases; J trimming: 7 bases; junction bases outside the gene matches: 2. The CDR3 spans 13 residues. CDR1 is SGHVS and CDR2 is FQNEAQ in the germline V gene. CDR3 bases: TGTGCCAGCAGCAAGGACAGGGGCGGGGAGCTGTTTTTT. Its translation: CASSKDRGGELFF.

This clone occurred a few times. V and J are TRBV11-2 and TRBJ2-4; TRBD2 matches at 9 bases. Germline-derived CDR1 and CDR2 are SGHAT and FQNNGV. This CDR3 spans 19 amino acids. The J segment lost 0 bases and the V segment lost 1 base, leaving 10 bases of the junction unmatched. The DNA of the CDR3 is TGTGCCAGCAGCTTAGTAGGATCTCGCGGGGGGGCAGCCAAAAACATTCAGTACTTC. As protein: CASSLVGSRGGAAKNIQYF.

The chain is built from TRBV6-5 and TRBJ1-3; a possible D gene is TRBD1 (5 bases). Deletions cut 5 bases from V and 0 bases from J, with 8 bases between. CDR3 size: 14 residues. The germline V gene has CDR1 MNHEY and CDR2 SVGAGI. DNA for the CDR3: TGTGCCAGCAGTGGACATCTCTCTGGAAACACCATATATTTT. Protein: CASSGHLSGNTIYF.